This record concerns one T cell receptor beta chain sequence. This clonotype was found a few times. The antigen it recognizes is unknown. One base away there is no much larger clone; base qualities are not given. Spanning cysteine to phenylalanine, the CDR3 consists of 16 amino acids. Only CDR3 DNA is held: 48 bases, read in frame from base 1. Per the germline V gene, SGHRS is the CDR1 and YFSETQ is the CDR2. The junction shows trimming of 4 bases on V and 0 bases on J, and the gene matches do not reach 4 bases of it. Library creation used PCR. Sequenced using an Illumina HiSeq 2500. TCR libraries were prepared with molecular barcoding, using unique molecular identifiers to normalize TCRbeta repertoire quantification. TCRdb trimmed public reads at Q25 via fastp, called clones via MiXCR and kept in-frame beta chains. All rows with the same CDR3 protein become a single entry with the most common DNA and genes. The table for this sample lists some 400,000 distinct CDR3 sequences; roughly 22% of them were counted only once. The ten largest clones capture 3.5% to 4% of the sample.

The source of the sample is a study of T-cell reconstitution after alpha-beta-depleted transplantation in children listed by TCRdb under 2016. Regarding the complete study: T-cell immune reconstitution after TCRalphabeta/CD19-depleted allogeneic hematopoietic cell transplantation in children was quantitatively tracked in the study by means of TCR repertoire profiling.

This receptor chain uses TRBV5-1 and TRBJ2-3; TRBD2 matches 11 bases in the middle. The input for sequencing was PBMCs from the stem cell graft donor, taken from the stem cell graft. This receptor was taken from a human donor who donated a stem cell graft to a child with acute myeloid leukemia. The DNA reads TGCGCCAGCAGCGAGGGACTAGCGGCAAGCACAGATACGCAGTATTTT. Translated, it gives CASSEGLAASTDTQYF.